This T cell receptor (beta chain) was sequenced during a study of T cell responses to AZD1222 COVID-19 vaccine. The CDR3 totals 14 residues. V shed 6 bases and J 4 bases; nucleotides not matched to a gene: 8. Germline values: CDR1 MNHEY, CDR2 SVGAGI. This table comes from immunoSEQ multiplex PCR, and its TCRdb copy is limited to in-frame clones, with some not included. The data hold some 130,000 clones, with more than 75% observed a single time. The chain is built from TRBV6-5 and TRBJ1-1; 7 bases align to TRBD1. The material sequenced was peripheral blood, taken on day 0 of AZD1222 vaccination. The source of this sequence is an adult in good health. In DNA, the CDR3 is TGTGCCAGCAGCGAGGGGGCAGGGGGCACTGAAGCTTTCTTT. Amino acids: CASSEGAGGTEAFF.